Described below is a single T cell receptor beta chain sequence and its context. This record belongs to a study of blood T cell repertoires in COVID-19. V shed 0 bases and J 6 bases; nucleotides not matched to a gene: 4. This CDR3 has 15 residues. The germline V gene has CDR1 SGHRS and CDR2 YFSETQ. In the source study's methods: Amplification from reference gene primers served as the basis for estimated nucleated cell counts. Assay: immunoSEQ multiplex PCR; the TCRdb copy retains only in-frame clones and omits some. That table gives V, J and clone size, and the DNA gave D and trimming. The repertoire has some 170,000 clones, roughly 87% of them found once; the top ten carry approximately 4.1%.

This TCR derives from a woman in her sixties or seventies who had recovered from COVID-19. The sequenced sample was peripheral blood. This chain connects TRBV5-1 to TRBJ2-7; 12 bases agree with TRBD2. The CDR3 loop reads CASSLGLAGALEQYF. CDR3 sequence (DNA): TGCGCCAGCAGCTTGGGACTAGCGGGGGCCCTCGAGCAGTACTTC.